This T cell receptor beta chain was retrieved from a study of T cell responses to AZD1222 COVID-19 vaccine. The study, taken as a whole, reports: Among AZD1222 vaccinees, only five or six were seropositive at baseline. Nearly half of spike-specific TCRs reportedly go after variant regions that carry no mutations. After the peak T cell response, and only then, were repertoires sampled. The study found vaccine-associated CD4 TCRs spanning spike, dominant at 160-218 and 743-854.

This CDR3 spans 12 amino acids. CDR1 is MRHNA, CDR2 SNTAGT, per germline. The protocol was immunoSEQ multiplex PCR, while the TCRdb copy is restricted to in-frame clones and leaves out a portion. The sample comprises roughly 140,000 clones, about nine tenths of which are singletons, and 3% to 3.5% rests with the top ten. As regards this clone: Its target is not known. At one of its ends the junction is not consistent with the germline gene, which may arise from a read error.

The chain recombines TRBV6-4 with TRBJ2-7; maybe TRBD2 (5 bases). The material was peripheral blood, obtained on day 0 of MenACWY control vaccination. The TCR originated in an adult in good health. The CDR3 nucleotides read TGCGAAAATCCGGGAAGGGACTACGAGCAGTACTTC. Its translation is CENPGRDYEQYF.